This TCR beta chain comes out of a study of cytomegalovirus exposure and HLA in healthy donors. Broader study findings: Associated with cytomegalovirus, according to the listing, were about 160 TCR beta chains.

PCR used 60 Vbeta primers and 13 Jbeta primers. TCRdb keeps only in-frame clones here, not all; method: immunoSEQ multiplex PCR. The sample shows approximately 150,000 clones, approximately 84% of them seen only once. The ends lost 2 bases at V and 1 base at J; junction bases unmatched: 12. The CDR3 runs to 19 residues. Looked up from germline, CDR1 is SGHVS and CDR2 is FQNEAQ. With regard to this clone: Its antigen is currently unknown.

The chain is built from TRBV7-8 and TRBJ2-2; the match to TRBD1 covers 8 bases. The receptor's source is a woman aged 40 to 50 in good health and CMV-seropositive. The sample consisted of PBMCs. The CDR3 is CASSLRFTRTGRNTGELFF. The DNA for the CDR3 is TGTGCCAGCAGCTTAAGGTTTACCCGGACAGGGAGGAACACCGGGGAGCTGTTTTTT. Drawing the rest from reference TRBV7-8 and TRBJ2-2, the complete variable domain is GAGVSQSPRYKVAKRGQDVALRCDPISGHVSLFWYQQALGQGPEFLTYFQNEAQLDKSGLPSDRFFAERPEGSVSTLKIQRTQQEDSAVYLCASSLRFTRTGRNTGELFFGEGSRLTVL.